These T cell receptor beta chains were read from a single sample in a study of blood T cells in healthy people across ages. TCRdb re-derived calls from the 5' RACE reads in MiXCR, one entry per CDR3 protein. The sample contains about 970,000 distinct CDR3 sequences, just over 50% of which appear only once. The sample taken for sequencing was blood. The receptor set was obtained from a woman aged 55 to 70 in good health. The CDR3 runs from the conserved cysteine through the conserved F or W. Each record gives: J gene, clone size, D gene, V gene, CDR3 DNA, CDR3 protein. The D gene is left open where the match is weak. Rows give clone size only sometimes, using once, few, many, or a class for an expanded clone.

>TRBJ1-6|NA|NA|TRBV7-2
TGTGCCAGCAGCTTTCTTTCCTCACCCCTCCACTTT
CASSFLSSPLHF
>TRBJ2-1|few|NA|TRBV7-2
TGTGCCAGCAGCTTCCAACCCAGACTGAACAATGAGCAGTTCTTC
CASSFQPRLNNEQFF
>TRBJ2-7|few|TRBD1|TRBV29-1
TGCAGCGTTGAAAGGACAGGGGCCTACGAGCAGTACTTC
CSVERTGAYEQYF
>TRBJ1-1|NA|NA|TRBV2
TGTGCCAGCAAGAATGGGATTGCGGACACTGAAGCTTTCTTT
CASKNGIADTEAFF
>TRBJ2-1|NA|NA|TRBV18
TGTGCCAGCTCACCACCTAACTTGGAAGGGAATGAGCAGTTCTTC
CASSPPNLEGNEQFF
>TRBJ1-2|NA|TRBD1|TRBV5-1
TGCGCCAGCAGCTTGGAGCCCCCCGGGACAGGGGGCGTCTATGGCTACACCTTC
CASSLEPPGTGGVYGYTF
>TRBJ2-7|NA|TRBD2|TRBV29-1
TGCAGCGTGGGTCCAGCGGGGACCTACGAGCAGTACTTC
CSVGPAGTYEQYF
>TRBJ2-7|NA|NA|TRBV29-1
TGCAGCGTTGAAGGACACCCGAGCTCCTACGAGCAGTACTTC
CSVEGHPSSYEQYF
>TRBJ2-7|NA|TRBD2|TRBV6-2/TRBV6-3
TGTGCCAGCAGGGGACTAGCGGGAAAGTTGGGCTCCTACGAGCAGTACTTC
CASRGLAGKLGSYEQYF
>TRBJ2-7|NA|TRBD2|TRBV28
TGTGCCAGCACCCTTCGGGCGGGGGAAGCGGTCTACGAGCAGTACTTC
CASTLRAGEAVYEQYF
>TRBJ2-3|NA|NA|TRBV5-1
TGCGCCAGCAGCCCCGGACTAGTAGGGGGGACGCAGTATTTT
CASSPGLVGGTQYF
>TRBJ2-7|few|NA|TRBV20-1
TGCAGTGCTAGACAACTAATAGAATACGAGCAGTACTTC
CSARQLIEYEQYF
>TRBJ1-2|NA|TRBD1|TRBV7-9
TGTGCCAGCAGCCCAGGGACAGTGTATGGGGGCTACACCTTC
CASSPGTVYGGYTF
>TRBJ2-1|NA|NA|TRBV7-9
TGTGCCAGCAGCCTACTCGGGAGTTTCGGTGAGCAGTTCTTC
CASSLLGSFGEQFF
>TRBJ2-7|NA|TRBD2|TRBV5-1
TGCGCCAGCAGCTTGGCTAGCGGGAGGTTCTACGAGCAGTACTTC
CASSLASGRFYEQYF
>TRBJ2-5|NA|NA|TRBV29-1
TGCAGCGTTGTCTTATACGGGGCACCGAATCAGCCCCTGCCGGGGACCCAGTACTTC
CSVVLYGAPNQPLPGTQYF
>TRBJ2-7|NA|TRBD2|TRBV2
TGTGCCAGCAGCGCGGAGCGGGGGACCTACGAGCAGTACTTC
CASSAERGTYEQYF
>TRBJ2-1|NA|TRBD2|TRBV5-1
TGCGCCAGCAGCCAGCGGGAGGGCCTAACCGCGGGGCAGTTCTTC
CASSQREGLTAGQFF
>TRBJ1-5|many|NA|TRBV12-3/TRBV12-4
TGTGCCAGCAGCGGGGGGGAGCTCTTTGAACGATTTCAGCCCCAGCATTTT
CASSGGELFERFQPQHF
>TRBJ2-3|few|NA|TRBV15
TGTGCCACCAGCAGCCGGACGGCGGGCCCCACAGATACGCAGTATTTT
CATSSRTAGPTDTQYF
>TRBJ2-3|NA|NA|TRBV7-9
TGTGCCAGCAGCCCGGACTCGAGGGGAGATACGCAGTATTTT
CASSPDSRGDTQYF
>TRBJ2-7|NA|TRBD1|TRBV11-2
TGTGCCAGCAGCTCCCTCCGGGACAGGGACTACGAGCAGTACTTC
CASSSLRDRDYEQYF
>TRBJ2-3|NA|NA|TRBV7-2
TGTGCCAGCAGCTTAGGTCGGGCGGCCTATACGCAGTATTTT
CASSLGRAAYTQYF
>TRBJ1-1|few|NA|TRBV12-3/TRBV12-4
TGTGCCAGCAGTCAGGACTTGCCCAACACTGAAGCTTTCTTT
CASSQDLPNTEAFF
>TRBJ2-3|NA|NA|TRBV4-1
TGCGCCAGCAGCCAAAAGCCACAGAGCACAGATACGCAGTATTTT
CASSQKPQSTDTQYF
>TRBJ2-5|NA|TRBD2|TRBV6-5
TGTGCCAGCAGTTACTCGGGTAGCGGGAGGCCTCAAGAGACCCAGTACTTC
CASSYSGSGRPQETQYF
>TRBJ2-1|NA|TRBD2|TRBV4-1
TGCGCCAGCAGCCAAAGCCACTTTGCGGGGGCCTACAATGAGCAGTTCTTC
CASSQSHFAGAYNEQFF
>TRBJ2-1|NA|TRBD2|TRBV5-1
TGCGCCAGCAGCTTGGAAGGACTAGGTCGTAATGAGCAGTTCTTC
CASSLEGLGRNEQFF
>TRBJ2-4|NA|NA|TRBV27
TGTGCCAGCAGTTTAAAATCGGGACTAGCCAAAAACATTCAGTACTTC
CASSLKSGLAKNIQYF
>TRBJ2-1|few|NA|TRBV20-1
TGCAGTGCCCACACGGGATCCTACAATGAGCAGTTCTTC
CSAHTGSYNEQFF
>TRBJ2-1|NA|NA|TRBV20-1
TGCAGTGCTAGGGGGGGGGACAGCTCCTACAATGAGCAGTTCTTC
CSARGGDSSYNEQFF
>TRBJ1-1|NA|NA|TRBV29-1
TGCAGCGCTCTCCAGGGTGAAGCTTTCTTT
CSALQGEAFF
>TRBJ2-7|NA|NA|TRBV20-1
TGCAGTGCTAGAGATGACGGCCAATCCTACGAGCAGTACTTC
CSARDDGQSYEQYF
>TRBJ2-3|few|NA|TRBV28
TGTGCCAGCAGTTTGCCTAGGGACACAGATACGCAGTATTTT
CASSLPRDTDTQYF
>TRBJ1-1|NA|NA|TRBV20-1
TGCAGTGCTCAAGACGGAGGGGGACGGACTGAAGCTTTCTTT
CSAQDGGGRTEAFF
>TRBJ2-1|NA|NA|TRBV30
TGTGCCTGGAGTATCAGGGGGGCGAAGCAGTTCTTC
CAWSIRGAKQFF
>TRBJ2-7|NA|TRBD2|TRBV6-1
TGTGCCAGCTCCAATAATCTCGGGAGGAACTCCTACGAGCAGTACTTC
CASSNNLGRNSYEQYF
>TRBJ2-3|NA|NA|TRBV12-3/TRBV12-4
TGTGCCAGCAGATTTTGGGCAGATACGCAGTATTTT
CASRFWADTQYF
>TRBJ2-7|NA|NA|TRBV2
TGTGCCAGCAGTGAATTATATGCCCTTACCTACTACGAGCAGTACTTC
CASSELYALTYYEQYF
>TRBJ2-1|NA|TRBD2|TRBV20-1
TGCAGTGCTACGGGAGGGAACCCCTACAATGAGCAGTTCTTC
CSATGGNPYNEQFF
>TRBJ2-7|NA|NA|TRBV3-1
TGTGCCAGCAGCCAAGTAGCTAGTGTCTCCGAGCAGTACTTC
CASSQVASVSEQYF
>TRBJ2-1|NA|NA|TRBV2
TGTGCCAGCAGTGAACAGGGGATCCATGAGCAGTTCTTC
CASSEQGIHEQFF
>TRBJ2-7|few|NA|TRBV6-6
TGTGCCAGCAGCCACTACCGGGACACCTACGAGCAGTACTTC
CASSHYRDTYEQYF
>TRBJ2-7|NA|NA|TRBV15
TGTGCCACCAGAGGAGGGGACGAGCAGTACTTC
CATRGGDEQYF
>TRBJ1-5|few|NA|TRBV18
TGTGCCAGCTCACCACCGAACCGTCGGGGTCAGCCCCAGCATTTT
CASSPPNRRGQPQHF
>TRBJ1-1|few|NA|TRBV4-1
TGCGCCAGCAGCCAAGATGGTTGGGCAGCAGCTTTCTTT
CASSQDGWAAAFF
>TRBJ1-2|NA|NA|TRBV3-1
TGTGCCAGCAGCCAGACAGGTCGAGGAGGCTACACCTTC
CASSQTGRGGYTF
>TRBJ1-5|NA|NA|TRBV28
TGTGCCAGCAGACGGACAGATAGCAATCAGCCCCAGCATTTT
CASRRTDSNQPQHF
>TRBJ2-5|few|NA|TRBV12-3/TRBV12-4
TGTGCCAGCACTTGGGAGCAAGAGACCCAGTACTTC
CASTWEQETQYF
>TRBJ2-3|NA|TRBD1|TRBV7-2
TGTGCCAGCAGACTGGACAGGTATACAGATACGCAGTATTTT
CASRLDRYTDTQYF
>TRBJ1-2|NA|TRBD1|TRBV29-1
TGCAGCGTTGTACAGGGGAACTATGGCTACACCTTC
CSVVQGNYGYTF
>TRBJ2-2|few|NA|TRBV12-3/TRBV12-4
TGTGCCAGCAGTAACGGGAGAGGCACCGGGGAGCTGTTTTTT
CASSNGRGTGELFF
>TRBJ2-3|few|NA|TRBV12-3/TRBV12-4
TGTGCCAGCAGTTTAGGTTATCCGACAGATACGCAGTATTTT
CASSLGYPTDTQYF
>TRBJ2-5|few|NA|TRBV12-3/TRBV12-4
TGTGCCAGCGGAAAAGAGACCCAGTACTTC
CASGKETQYF
>TRBJ2-1|NA|NA|TRBV29-1
TGCAGCGATCGGGACAACTACGATGAGCAGTTCTTC
CSDRDNYDEQFF